The rows below give T cell receptor beta chains drawn from one sample of a study of technical replicates of blood from a few donors. Sequencing used immunoSEQ multiplex PCR; TCRdb keeps in-frame clones, though not all of them. Altogether tens of thousands of clones are present, 95% to 98% being singletons, with the ten largest covering around 0.22%. Sequenced sample: T cells isolated from PBMCs. Receptors were obtained from a human donor in good health. The CDR3 runs from the conserved cysteine through the conserved F or W. Each record gives: clone size, J gene, V gene, D gene, CDR3 protein, CDR3 DNA. The D gene is left open where the match is weak. The size field is filled for only some rows; it gives once, few, many or a size class.

size: -
J: TRBJ1-2
V: TRBV18
D: -
CDR3: CASSPVFSANYGYTF
DNA: TGTGCCAGCTCACCAGTCTTTTCCGCTAACTATGGCTACACCTTC

size: -
J: TRBJ1-4
V: TRBV27
D: -
CDR3: CASSLGAWEKLFF
DNA: TGTGCCAGCAGTTTAGGGGCTTGGGAAAAACTGTTTTTT

size: -
J: TRBJ2-1
V: TRBV10-3
D: -
CDR3: CAISEFPDAGNEQFF
DNA: TGTGCCATCAGTGAGTTCCCGGATGCGGGCAATGAGCAGTTCTTC

size: -
J: TRBJ2-1
V: TRBV4-3
D: -
CDR3: CASSQDPQYNEQFF
DNA: TGCGCCAGCAGCCAAGATCCCCAATACAATGAGCAGTTCTTC

size: -
J: TRBJ2-7
V: TRBV15
D: TRBD2
CDR3: CATSEGRGGSYEQYF
DNA: TGTGCCACCAGCGAAGGCCGGGGGGGATCCTACGAGCAGTACTTC

size: -
J: TRBJ2-1
V: TRBV11-3
D: TRBD2
CDR3: CASSSSGLVYQEQFF
DNA: TGTGCCAGCAGCTCGAGTGGACTAGTTTACCAAGAGCAGTTCTTC

size: -
J: TRBJ1-5
V: TRBV6-1
D: -
CDR3: CASREDSYSNQPQHF
DNA: TGTGCCAGCAGGGAGGATTCCTATAGCAATCAGCCCCAGCATTTT

size: -
J: TRBJ2-1
V: TRBV6-1
D: TRBD2
CDR3: CASSGPSGSSYNEQFF
DNA: TGTGCCAGCAGTGGGCCTAGCGGGTCTTCCTACAATGAGCAGTTCTTC

size: -
J: TRBJ2-6
V: TRBV29-1
D: -
CDR3: CSVEGPGSGANVLTF
DNA: TGCAGCGTTGAAGGCCCGGGCTCTGGGGCCAACGTCCTGACTTTC

size: -
J: TRBJ2-7
V: TRBV30
D: -
CDR3: CAWSPADKAYEQYF
DNA: TGTGCCTGGAGCCCGGCGGACAAAGCCTACGAGCAGTACTTC

size: -
J: TRBJ2-7
V: TRBV7-9
D: TRBD1
CDR3: CASSLVSGTDEQYF
DNA: TGTGCCAGCAGCTTAGTTTCTGGGACAGACGAGCAGTACTTC

size: -
J: TRBJ2-2
V: TRBV30
D: TRBD1
CDR3: CAWGTGNGELFF
DNA: TGTGCCTGGGGGACAGGGAACGGGGAGCTGTTTTTT

size: -
J: TRBJ1-1
V: TRBV5-1
D: -
CDR3: CASSLYSGLNTEAFF
DNA: TGCGCCAGCAGCTTGTACAGCGGATTGAACACTGAAGCTTTCTTT

size: -
J: TRBJ2-3
V: TRBV29-1
D: TRBD2
CDR3: CSVDTLPGTSGRQDTQYF
DNA: TGCAGCGTTGACACCCTTCCCGGGACTAGCGGGAGACAGGATACGCAGTATTTT

size: -
J: TRBJ1-1
V: TRBV5-1
D: -
CDR3: CASSLGGAVQNTEAFF
DNA: TGCGCCAGCAGCTTGGGAGGTGCGGTACAGAACACTGAAGCTTTCTTT

size: -
J: TRBJ2-5
V: TRBV18
D: -
CDR3: CASSEFGNQETQYF
DNA: TGTGCCAGCTCAGAGTTTGGTAACCAAGAGACCCAGTACTTC

size: once
J: TRBJ1-2
V: TRBV9
D: TRBD1
CDR3: CASSVETGYDVGYTF
DNA: TGTGCCAGCAGCGTAGAGACAGGGTACGATGTTGGCTACACCTTC

size: -
J: TRBJ2-3
V: TRBV30
D: -
CDR3: CAWSGETADTTDTQYF
DNA: TGTGCCTGGAGTGGAGAGACAGCCGATACCACAGATACGCAGTATTTT

size: -
J: TRBJ2-7
V: TRBV6-1
D: -
CDR3: CASSESGSEQYF
DNA: TGTGCCAGCAGTGAATCTGGTAGCGAGCAGTACTTC

size: once
J: TRBJ1-5
V: TRBV11-2
D: -
CDR3: CASSLRGGQPQHF
DNA: TGTGCCAGCAGCCTCAGGGGCGGACAGCCCCAGCATTTT

size: -
J: TRBJ2-7
V: TRBV4-3
D: -
CDR3: CASSQEVRGKSSYEQYF
DNA: TGCGCCAGCAGCCAAGAAGTTAGGGGAAAGAGCTCCTACGAGCAGTACTTC

size: -
J: TRBJ2-4
V: TRBV9
D: -
CDR3: CASRGHRIELAKNIQYF
DNA: TGTGCCAGCAGGGGGCACAGGATTGAGTTAGCCAAAAACATTCAGTACTTC

size: -
J: TRBJ2-7
V: TRBV30
D: TRBD1
CDR3: CALNWDRGYEQYF
DNA: TGTGCCTTGAATTGGGACAGGGGCTACGAGCAGTACTTC

size: -
J: TRBJ2-1
V: TRBV2
D: -
CDR3: CASSETSVEQFF
DNA: TGTGCCAGCAGTGAAACGTCGGTTGAGCAGTTCTTC

size: once
J: TRBJ2-7
V: TRBV29-1
D: TRBD1
CDR3: CSVDRGSYEQYF
DNA: TGCAGCGTCGACAGGGGCTCCTACGAGCAGTACTTC

size: -
J: TRBJ2-1
V: TRBV27
D: TRBD2
CDR3: CASSWGLQQQFF
DNA: TGTGCCAGCAGCTGGGGACTACAGCAGCAGTTCTTC

size: once
J: TRBJ1-5
V: TRBV27
D: -
CDR3: CASSLFGGDGNQPQHF
DNA: TGTGCCAGCAGTTTATTTGGGGGCGATGGTAATCAGCCCCAGCATTTT

size: -
J: TRBJ2-7
V: TRBV25-1
D: -
CDR3: CASSPFYEQYF
DNA: TGTGCCAGCAGTCCCTTCTACGAGCAGTACTTC

size: -
J: TRBJ2-2
V: TRBV7-3
D: -
CDR3: CASSPTTGFGSGELFF
DNA: TGTGCCAGCAGCCCAACGACAGGCTTTGGGAGCGGGGAGCTGTTTTTT

size: -
J: TRBJ1-1
V: TRBV13
D: -
CDR3: CASSLGQGTEAFF
DNA: TGTGCCAGCAGCTTAGGACAGGGTACTGAAGCTTTCTTT

size: -
J: TRBJ1-1
V: TRBV4-3
D: TRBD1
CDR3: CASSQYTGTGDTEAFF
DNA: TGCGCCAGCAGCCAATATACCGGGACAGGGGACACTGAAGCTTTCTTT